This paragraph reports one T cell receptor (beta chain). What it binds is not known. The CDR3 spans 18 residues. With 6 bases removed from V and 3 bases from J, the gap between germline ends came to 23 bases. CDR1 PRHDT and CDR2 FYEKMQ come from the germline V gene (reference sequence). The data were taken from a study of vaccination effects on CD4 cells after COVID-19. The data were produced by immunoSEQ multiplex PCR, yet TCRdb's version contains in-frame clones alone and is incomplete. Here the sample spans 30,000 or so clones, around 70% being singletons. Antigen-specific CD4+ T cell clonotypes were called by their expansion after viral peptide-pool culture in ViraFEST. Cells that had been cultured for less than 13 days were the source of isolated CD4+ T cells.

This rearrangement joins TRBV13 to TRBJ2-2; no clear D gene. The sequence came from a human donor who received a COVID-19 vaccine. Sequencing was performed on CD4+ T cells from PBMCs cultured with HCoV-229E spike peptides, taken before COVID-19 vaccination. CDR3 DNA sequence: TGTGCCAGCAGACCCTCCGGATTCTACGTACGTCACACCGGGGAGCTGTTTTTT. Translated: CASRPSGFYVRHTGELFF.